A single sample gave rise to the 4 T cell receptor beta chains below, sequenced in a study of T cell repertoires in cytomegalovirus infection. TCRdb redid the calling of the reads with MiXCR, one entry per CDR3 protein. Of 140,000 to 150,000 distinct CDR3 sequences in the sample, more than 30% are singletons; the top ten hold 52%. No antigens are known for them. The material was CD8+ T cells from cultured PBMCs, obtained from culture after CMV antigen stimulation. These receptor sequences come from a human donor in good health (CMV status not recorded). Some clones in this sample may be carry-over from other donors' samples.

This clonotype was counted between two and nine times. This chain links TRBV7-2 with TRBJ2-1, with 8 positions matching TRBD2. Trimming took 1 base from V and 2 from J; bases not matched to a gene: 10. The CDR3 has 18 residues. CDR1 and CDR2 from the germline V gene are SGHTA and FQGNSA. The CDR3 loop is CASSLGFQRGPTYNEQFF. The CDR3 DNA follows: TGTGCCAGCAGCTTAGGTTTCCAGCGGGGGCCCACCTACAATGAGCAGTTCTTC.

This chain joins TRBV7-9 and TRBJ2-7; the D gene is possibly TRBD2 (6 bases). The CDR3 covers 14 residues. CDR1 and CDR2 from the germline V gene are SEHNR and FQNEAQ (reference sequence). V shed 4 bases and J shed 1 base, with 11 bases lying between them. This chain's CDR3 is CASSSGVASYEQYF. CDR3 sequence (DNA): TGTGCCAGCAGCTCGGGGGTCGCTTCCTACGAGCAGTACTTC.

The chain has TRBV7-9 and TRBJ1-5; D possibly corresponds to TRBD1 (5 bases). The CDR3 contains 12 residues. CDR1 SEHNR and CDR2 FQNEAQ come from the germline V gene (reference sequence). V lost 8 bases and J 6 bases, leaving 11 bases between the germline ends. The CDR3 sequence is CASSLGAQPQHF. DNA of the CDR3: TGTGCCAGCTCTCTCGGGGCTCAGCCCCAGCATTTT.

This clonotype has only a few counts. V gene TRBV7-8 combines with J gene TRBJ1-2; D gene unclear. CDR1 and CDR2 (germline): SGHVS, FQNEAQ. V lost 1 base and J 6 bases, leaving 12 bases between the germline ends. The length of the CDR3 is 14 residues. CDR3 in amino acids: CASSLEYGSHGYTF. The CDR3 DNA reads TGTGCCAGCAGCTTAGAGTACGGGTCCCATGGCTACACCTTC.